Shown below are 26 T cell receptor beta chains from a single sample sequenced in a study of blood T cell repertoires in COVID-19. Profiling relied on immunoSEQ multiplex PCR, and the TCRdb table lists in-frame clones only, not all of them. The top ten clones hold about 6% of a sample with 100,000 or so clones, 69% of them seen once. The sequenced sample consisted of peripheral blood. The source of these receptors is a man at least 80 years old with acute or convalescent COVID-19.

V usage is TRBV7-9 and J usage is TRBJ2-7, with D possibly TRBD2 on 6 matching bases. The CDR3 totals 15 residues. CDR1 and CDR2 from the germline V gene are SEHNR and FQNEAQ (reference sequence). The V end was cut by 8 bases, the J end by 3 bases, with 20 bases between. The CDR3 DNA reads as TGTGCCAGCGCCCTCCCGGGACTCTCCAACTACGAGCAGTACTTC. Translating it yields CASALPGLSNYEQYF.

The rearrangement uses TRBV7-8 and TRBJ1-3; 8 nucleotides agree with TRBD1. V shed 3 bases and J 2 bases; nucleotides not matched to a gene: 6. Looked up from germline, CDR1 is SGHVS and CDR2 is FQNEAQ. This CDR3 has 16 residues. The CDR3 nucleotides read TGTGCCAGCAGCTTTTTTGGGGACAGGACTGGAAACACCATATATTTT. Protein product: CASSFFGDRTGNTIYF.

The CDR3 region is CASSPLTASGLKETQYF. CDR3 nucleotides: TGTGCCAGCAGCCCACTTACGGCTAGCGGCCTTAAAGAGACCCAGTACTTC. J is TRBJ2-5 and V is TRBV21-1; the D call of TRBD2 is as the table states it, not checked on the DNA. TRBV21-1 is a pseudogene segment. This CDR3 region has 17 residues.

The genes are TRBV11-2 and TRBJ2-1, with D unclear. CDR3 size: 13 residues. Per germline, CDR1 SGHAT and CDR2 FQNNGV. Trimming cost V 2 bases and J 7 bases, with 9 bases left between them. The CDR3 here is CASSLNRVNEQFF. The CDR3 nucleotides read TGTGCCAGCAGCTTAAATCGAGTTAATGAGCAGTTCTTC.

This chain joins TRBV20-1 and TRBJ2-7; D perhaps matches TRBD2 (5 bases). The CDR3 runs to 11 residues. Germline loops: CDR1 DFQATT, CDR2 SNEGSKA (reference sequence). V dropped 6 bases and J dropped 5 bases, with 11 bases sitting between them. Here the CDR3 reads CSALTRDEQYF. The CDR3 nucleotides read TGCAGTGCCCTCACTAGGGACGAGCAGTACTTC.

The chain has TRBV25-1 and TRBJ2-7; 7 bases match TRBD1. From germline, CDR1 is MGHDK and CDR2 SYGVNS. J lost 0 bases, V lost 9 bases, and 5 bases had no gene match. The CDR3 is made up of 13 amino acids. The CDR3 loop reads CASRDSNSYEQYF. The CDR3 region has the DNA TGTGCCAGTCGGGACAGCAACTCCTACGAGCAGTACTTC.

This clone was picked up many times. The V call is TRBV19, the J call TRBJ2-7; 11 nucleotides align to TRBD2. The J segment lost 1 base and the V segment lost 6 bases, leaving 5 bases of the junction unmatched. The CDR3 covers 15 residues. The germline V gene has CDR1 LNHDA and CDR2 SQIVND (reference sequence). CDR3 amino acids: CASSSGLAGSYEQYF. In DNA, the CDR3 is TGTGCCAGTAGCTCAGGACTAGCGGGTTCCTACGAGCAGTACTTC.

This clone was detected only a few times. This chain links TRBV4-2 with TRBJ2-1; D uncertain. Per germline, CDR1 LGHNA and CDR2 YNFKEQ. Trimming shortened V by 0 bases and J by 12 bases, and 18 bases separated the two germline ends. CDR3 length: 15 amino acids. The CDR3 DNA follows: TGTGCCAGCAGCCAAGAGAACTATCACCCCTCTCGGCAGTTCTTC. Its translation is CASSQENYHPSRQFF.

The DNA for the CDR3 is TGTGCCAGCAGCTTAGATGGCATTACCGGGGAGCTGTTTTTT. Residues: CASSLDGITGELFF. The chain joins TRBV11-2 to TRBJ2-2; D uncertain. The V end lost 0 bases, the J end lost 5 bases, and 7 bases lay between the germline ends. Germline assignment: CDR1 SGHAT and CDR2 FQNNGV. This CDR3 has 14 residues.

This clone appeared a few times. The rearrangement joins TRBV4-1 to TRBJ1-5; D remains unclear. This CDR3 has 15 amino acids. The germline gives CDR1 MGHRA, CDR2 YSYEKL. The V gene lost 0 bases and the J gene lost 9 bases, with 15 bases spanning the gap. CDR3 bases: TGCGCCAGCAGCCAAGATCTTGGAGGGTTTAGGCCCCAGCATTTT. The encoded protein is CASSQDLGGFRPQHF.

The CDR3 coding sequence is TGTGCCAGCAGCCCTAGGACAGATACGCAGTATTTT. Amino acids: CASSPRTDTQYF. The chain has TRBV3-1 (or the pseudogene TRBV3-2) and TRBJ2-3; no definite D call. Trimming stripped 4 bases from V and 3 bases from J, with 5 bases between. Germline CDR1 reads LGHDT; CDR2 reads YNNKEL (reference sequence). The CDR3 sequence is 12 residues long.

The chain uses TRBV7-8 and TRBJ2-7; a weak D match, TRBD1 (6 bases). This CDR3 contains 12 residues. Trimming took 9 bases from V and 6 from J, leaving 15 bases between them. CDR1 and CDR2 from the germline V gene are SGHVS and FQNEAQ. CDR3 amino acids: CASRTDYGEQYF. The CDR3 nucleotides are TGTGCCAGTCGGACAGATTACGGCGAGCAGTACTTC.

The chain links TRBV29-1 to TRBJ2-7, with 7 bases that match TRBD1. This CDR3 spans 15 amino acids. Trimming cost V 5 bases and J 6 bases; bases outside gene matches: 16. Germline lookup yields CDR1 SQVTM and CDR2 ANQGSEA. The CDR3 is CSVRSTGVGQGEQYF. As DNA, the CDR3 is TGCAGCGTTAGATCTACAGGGGTTGGCCAGGGCGAGCAGTACTTC.

This chain uses TRBV7-2 with TRBJ2-7, with TRBD2 matching over 7 bases. V lost 4 bases to trimming and J lost 6 bases; unmatched junction nucleotides: 9. There are 14 residues in the CDR3. Looked up from germline, CDR1 is SGHTA and CDR2 is FQGNSA. The chain's CDR3 is CASSSQLADLEQYF. The CDR3 DNA follows: TGTGCCAGCAGCTCCCAGCTAGCGGACCTCGAGCAGTACTTC.

This rearrangement joins TRBV6-6 to TRBJ2-5; 7 nucleotides match TRBD1. Losses at the gene ends were 4 bases for V and 2 bases for J; bases not matched to a gene: 4. The CDR3 is made up of 14 amino acids. The V gene's germline CDR1 is MNHNY and CDR2 SVGAGI (reference sequence). The CDR3 loop is CASSWDSPQETQYF. As DNA, the CDR3 is TGTGCCAGCAGTTGGGACAGCCCGCAAGAGACCCAGTACTTC.

The V call is TRBV28, the J call TRBJ2-7; 7 nucleotides agree with TRBD2. The ends lost 8 bases at V and 5 bases at J; junction bases unmatched: 15. The CDR3 is 15 amino acids. From germline, CDR1 is MDHEN and CDR2 SYDVKM. The chain's CDR3 is CASGVGGSRMDEQYF. The CDR3 DNA reads as TGTGCCAGCGGGGTTGGCGGGAGTCGGATGGACGAGCAGTACTTC.

This sequence joins TRBV5-4 and TRBJ2-3; 11 nucleotides agree with TRBD2. The CDR3 spans 14 residues. Trimming cost V 4 bases and J 5 bases; bases outside gene matches: 3. CDR1 is SGHNT and CDR2 is YYREEE in the germline V gene (reference sequence). This CDR3 reads CASSLAGGGDTQYF. CDR3 nucleotide sequence: TGTGCCAGCAGCCTAGCGGGAGGTGGAGATACGCAGTATTTT.

The chain employs TRBV6-2 or TRBV6-3 and TRBJ2-7, with 9 bases lining up with TRBD1. The CDR3 has 15 amino acids. The germline V gene encodes CDR1 MNHEY and CDR2 SVGEGT. The V and J ends lost 5 bases and 4 bases, in that order; junction bases with no gene match: 9. In DNA form, the CDR3 reads TGTGCCAGCAGTCCAACCGGGACAGGGTTTTACGAGCAGTACTTC. This sequence encodes CASSPTGTGFYEQYF.

The V and J genes are TRBV28 and TRBJ2-1; maybe TRBD2 (5 bases). The CDR3 runs to 17 residues. CDR1 and CDR2 (germline): MDHEN, SYDVKM. Trimming removed 5 bases at V and 2 bases at J, with 19 bases between. The CDR3 bases are TGTGCCAGCAGTCCCACCCGCGGGTCACGACCCTACAATGAGCAGTTCTTC. Translating it yields CASSPTRGSRPYNEQFF.

This chain links TRBV27 with TRBJ2-7; 9 positions agree with TRBD2. This CDR3 has 16 residues. V gave up 3 bases and J gave up 3 bases; unmatched junction bases: 9. Germline CDR1 and CDR2: MNHEY and SMNVEV (reference sequence). The CDR3 DNA reads TGTGCCAGCAGTTTTTACCCTCCTAGCGGGGACTACGAGCAGTACTTC. It yields the protein CASSFYPPSGDYEQYF.

The chain is built from TRBV3-1 (or the pseudogene TRBV3-2) and TRBJ2-2; D gene unclear. V lost 4 bases, J lost 4 bases, and 4 bases lay in between. The CDR3 is 12 amino acids. CDR1 is LGHDT, CDR2 YNNKEL, per germline (reference sequence). The CDR3 DNA reads TGTGCCAGCAGCCCCGGCACCGGGGAGCTGTTTTTT. This sequence encodes CASSPGTGELFF.

This clone was counted a single time. V gene TRBV19 combines with J gene TRBJ2-3, with D hard to call. Germline V gene sequence: CDR1 LNHDA, CDR2 SQIVND (reference sequence). The V gene lost 2 bases and the J gene lost 2 bases, with 8 bases spanning the gap. The CDR3 is made up of 14 amino acids. The CDR3 spells CASSISRDTDTQYF. Here the CDR3 DNA reads TGTGCCAGTAGTATATCTAGAGACACAGATACGCAGTATTTT.

The CDR3 loop reads CASSLGRGSSYNEQFF. The CDR3, as DNA: TGTGCCAGCAGCTTGGGAAGGGGGAGCTCCTACAATGAGCAGTTCTTC. V usage is TRBV5-6 and J usage is TRBJ2-1; maybe TRBD1 (6 bases). From germline, CDR1 is SGHDT and CDR2 YYEEEE. This CDR3 comprises 16 residues. The V end was cut by 0 bases, the J end by 0 bases, with 10 bases between.

The V gene is TRBV21-1, the J gene TRBJ1-1; the table names TRBD1, a call not compared with the DNA. TRBV21-1 is flagged as a pseudogene. The CDR3 totals 14 residues. The CDR3 is CASSKVTGKTEAFF. In DNA form, the CDR3 reads TGTGCCAGCAGCAAAGTTACAGGGAAGACTGAAGCTTTCTTT.

The chain employs TRBV5-6 and TRBJ2-7; tentatively, D is TRBD2 (6 bases). This CDR3 is built from 11 residues. The germline V and J ends were trimmed by 10 bases and 0 bases, with 8 bases remaining between them. CDR1 is SGHDT and CDR2 is YYEEEE in the germline V gene. The CDR3 loop reads CAATSSYEQYF. DNA for the CDR3: TGTGCCGCGACTAGCTCCTACGAGCAGTACTTC. Full variable domain (missing parts from reference TRBV5-6 and TRBJ2-7): DAGVTQSPTHLIKTRGQQVTLRCSPKSGHDTVSWYQQALGQGPQFIFQYYEEEERQRGNFPDRFSGHQFPNYSSELNVNALLLGDSALYLCAATSSYEQYFGPGTRLTVT.

This clone has a single count. The V call is TRBV29-1, the J call TRBJ1-2, with D tentatively TRBD1 (6 bases). Germline CDR1 is SQVTM and CDR2 is ANQGSEA. Trimming removed 4 bases at V and 1 base at J, with 13 bases between. The CDR3 covers 14 residues. CDR3 DNA sequence: TGCAGCGTTGCGACCGGGACAAATAACTATGGCTACACCTTC. This gives the protein CSVATGTNNYGYTF.